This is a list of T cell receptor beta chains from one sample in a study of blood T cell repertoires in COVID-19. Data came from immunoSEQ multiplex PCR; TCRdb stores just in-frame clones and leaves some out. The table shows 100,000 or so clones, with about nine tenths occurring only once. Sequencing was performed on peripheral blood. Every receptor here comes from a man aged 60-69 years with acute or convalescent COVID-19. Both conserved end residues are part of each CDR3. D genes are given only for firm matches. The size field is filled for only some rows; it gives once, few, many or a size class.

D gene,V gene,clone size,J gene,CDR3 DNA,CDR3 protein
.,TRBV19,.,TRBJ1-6,TGTGCCAGTAGTACGGGGAATTCACCCCTCCACTTT,CASSTGNSPLHF
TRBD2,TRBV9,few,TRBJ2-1,TGTGCCAGCAGCGTAGCTAGCGGGAGCAATGAGCAGTTCTTC,CASSVASGSNEQFF
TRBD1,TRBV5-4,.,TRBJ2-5,TGTGCCAGCAGCTTTCCGGGACAGGGGGAAGAGACCCAGTACTTC,CASSFPGQGEETQYF
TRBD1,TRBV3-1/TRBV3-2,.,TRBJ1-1,TGTGCCAGCAGCCAAGCCGACAGGGACACTGAAGCTTTCTTT,CASSQADRDTEAFF
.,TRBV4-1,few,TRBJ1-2,TGCGCCAGCAGCCAAGAACAGGTCGCTAACTATGGCTACACCTTC,CASSQEQVANYGYTF
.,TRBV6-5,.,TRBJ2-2,TGTGCCAGCAGTTTACAGGGCGGTGAGCTGTTTTTT,CASSLQGGELFF
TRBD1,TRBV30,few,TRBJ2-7,TGTGCCTCGGAAGGAGACAGGGGGCCTTACGAGCAGTACTTC,CASEGDRGPYEQYF
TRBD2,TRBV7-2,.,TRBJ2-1,TGTGCCAGCAGCTTAGTCGGTAGCGGGAGGGGCAATGAGCAGTTCTTC,CASSLVGSGRGNEQFF
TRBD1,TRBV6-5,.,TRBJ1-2,TGTGCCAGCACCGACGGGGACAGGGGGAAGGGCTACACCTTC,CASTDGDRGKGYTF
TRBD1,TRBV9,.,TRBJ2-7,TGTGCCAGCAGCCCTCGGACAGGGGCGGCCGAGCAGTACTTC,CASSPRTGAAEQYF
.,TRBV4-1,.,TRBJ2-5,TGCGCCAGCAGCCAAGAGAAGATAAACAGGGAGGGGGAGACCCAGTACTTC,CASSQEKINREGETQYF
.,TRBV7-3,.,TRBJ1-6,TGTGCCAGCAGCCTCGGTCCCACCGGGGGTTCACCCCTCCACTTT,CASSLGPTGGSPLHF
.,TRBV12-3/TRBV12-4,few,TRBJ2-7,TGTGCCAGCAGACAGACCCTAGAGCAGTACTTC,CASRQTLEQYF
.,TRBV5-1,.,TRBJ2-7,TGCGCCAGCAGCTTCGAGATGAGCGGCTACTACGAGCAGTACTTC,CASSFEMSGYYEQYF
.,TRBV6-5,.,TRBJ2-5,TGTGCCAGCAGTTATGGGCAGGACCAAGAGACCCAGTACTTC,CASSYGQDQETQYF
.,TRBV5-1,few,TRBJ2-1,TGCGCCAGCAGCTTGAAAGCCCGAGGTGATGAGCAGTTCTTC,CASSLKARGDEQFF
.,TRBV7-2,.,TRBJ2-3,TGTGCCAGCACTTTTTACGGGACTAGCACAGATACGCAGTATTTT,CASTFYGTSTDTQYF
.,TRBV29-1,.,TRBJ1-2,TGCAGCGTGGAAGGGGGACAAGGGAATTATCGACGTGGCTACACCTTC,CSVEGGQGNYRRGYTF
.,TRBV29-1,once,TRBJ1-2,TGCAGCGTTGAGCGCGGATCCGGCTACACCTTC,CSVERGSGYTF
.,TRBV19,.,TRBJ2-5,TGTGCCAGTAGGGCCCGAAGGCAGGGTACAGAGACCCAGTACTTC,CASRARRQGTETQYF
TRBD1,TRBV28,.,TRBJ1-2,TGTGCCAGCAGCGACAGGGCCTATGGCTACACCTTC,CASSDRAYGYTF
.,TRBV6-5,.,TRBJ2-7,TGTGCCAGCAGTTACTCCCAGGAAAACTACGAGCAGTACTTC,CASSYSQENYEQYF
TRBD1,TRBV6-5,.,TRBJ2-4,TGTGCGACGGGACAGGGGGCGAGGAACATTCAGTACTTC,CATGQGARNIQYF
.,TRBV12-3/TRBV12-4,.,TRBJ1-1,TGTGCCAGCAGTTTGGAGGGGAACACTGAAGCTTTCTTT,CASSLEGNTEAFF
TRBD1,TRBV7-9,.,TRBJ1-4,TGTGCCAGCAGCGCGGGACAGCATAATGAAAAACTGTTTTTT,CASSAGQHNEKLFF
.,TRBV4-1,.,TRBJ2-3,TGCGCCAGCAGCCATTCGGCGGTCCCCACAGATACGCAGTATTTT,CASSHSAVPTDTQYF
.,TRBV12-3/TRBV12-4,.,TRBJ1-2,TGTGCCAGCAGTACCCCGGGGGGTGGCTACACCTTC,CASSTPGGGYTF
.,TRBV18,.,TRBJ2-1,TGTGCCAGCTCACCTGAGGTAGGGGGCAATGAGCAGTTCTTC,CASSPEVGGNEQFF
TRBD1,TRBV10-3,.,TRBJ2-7,TGTGCCATCAGTGGGGGACAGGGTGCCTACGAGCAGTACTTC,CAISGGQGAYEQYF
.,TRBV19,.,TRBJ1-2,TGTGCCAGTAGTATAGGACAGGTCGGCTATGGCTACACCTTC,CASSIGQVGYGYTF
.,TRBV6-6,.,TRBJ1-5,TGTGCCACAAGGGGGGGGGAATATCAGCCCCAGCATTTT,CATRGGEYQPQHF
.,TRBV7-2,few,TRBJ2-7,TGTGCCAGTCAAGAACAGGTTTACTACGAGCAGTACTTC,CASQEQVYYEQYF
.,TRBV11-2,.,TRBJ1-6,TGTGCCAGCAGCTTACTTGGTGAGAAGTCACCCCTCCACTTT,CASSLLGEKSPLHF
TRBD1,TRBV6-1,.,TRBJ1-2,TGTGCCAGCAGTGGAGGGGGCGCAGACTATGGCTACACCTTC,CASSGGGADYGYTF
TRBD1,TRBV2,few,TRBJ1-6,TGTGCCAGCAGGCGGGACAGGTATAATTCACCCCTCCACTTT,CASRRDRYNSPLHF
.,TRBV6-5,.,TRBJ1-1,TGTGCCAGCTCCCTCTCGGGGATTTCGACTGAAGCTTTCTTT,CASSLSGISTEAFF
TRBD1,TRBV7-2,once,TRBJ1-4,TGTGCCAGCAGCTTCCGACAGGGAAGTTGGGAAAAACTGTTTTTT,CASSFRQGSWEKLFF
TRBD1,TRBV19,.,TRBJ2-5,TGTGCCAGTAGCCCGTGGGACAGGGGCGAGACCCAGTACTTC,CASSPWDRGETQYF
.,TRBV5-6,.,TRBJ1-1,TGTGCCAGCAGCCCCGGCCCCCGGGGGGCAGACACTGAAGCTTTCTTT,CASSPGPRGADTEAFF
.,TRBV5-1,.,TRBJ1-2,TGCGCCAGCAGCTTGGCGGGTGGTGCAGGGCGGCATGGCTACACCTTC,CASSLAGGAGRHGYTF
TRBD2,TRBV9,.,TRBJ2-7,TGTGCCAGCAGCCTCGGACTAGCGGGGGATATCTACGAGCAGTACTTC,CASSLGLAGDIYEQYF
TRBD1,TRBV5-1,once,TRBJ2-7,TGCGCCAGCAGCTTCCGGGACAGACTTTACTACGAGCAGTACTTC,CASSFRDRLYYEQYF
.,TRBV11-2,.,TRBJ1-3,TGTGCCAGCAGCTTAGGGAGAGGAGGGCAGCCCTCTGGAAACACCATATATTTT,CASSLGRGGQPSGNTIYF
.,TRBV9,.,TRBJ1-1,TGTGCCAGCAGCGTAGGGGGTAGGGGCACTGAAGCTTTCTTT,CASSVGGRGTEAFF
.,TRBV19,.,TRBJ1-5,TGTGCCAGTAGTACGGCAGGGGCGCGAAATCAGCCCCAGCATTTT,CASSTAGARNQPQHF
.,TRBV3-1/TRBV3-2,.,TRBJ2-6,TGTGCCAGCAGCCTCAACAGCGGCGGGGCCAACGTCCTGACTTTC,CASSLNSGGANVLTF
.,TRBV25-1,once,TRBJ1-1,TGTGCCAGCAGTCCGAGGGGGAGCACTGAAGCTTTCTTT,CASSPRGSTEAFF
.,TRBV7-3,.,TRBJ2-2,TGTGCCAGCAGCTCGTGGAGGACCGGGGAGCTGTTTTTT,CASSSWRTGELFF